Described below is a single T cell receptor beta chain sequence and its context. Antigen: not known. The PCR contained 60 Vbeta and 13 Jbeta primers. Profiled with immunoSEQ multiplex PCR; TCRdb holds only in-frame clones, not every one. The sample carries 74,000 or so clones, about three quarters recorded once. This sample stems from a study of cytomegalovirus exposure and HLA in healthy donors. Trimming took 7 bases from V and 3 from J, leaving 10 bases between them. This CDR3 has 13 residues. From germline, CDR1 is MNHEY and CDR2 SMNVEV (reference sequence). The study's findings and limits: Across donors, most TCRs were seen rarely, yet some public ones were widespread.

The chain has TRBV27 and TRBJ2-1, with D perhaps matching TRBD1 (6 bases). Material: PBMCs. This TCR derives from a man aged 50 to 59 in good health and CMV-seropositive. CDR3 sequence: CASTTGNYNEQFF. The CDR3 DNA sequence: TGTGCCAGCACCACAGGGAACTACAATGAGCAGTTCTTC.